Below are 26 T cell receptor beta chains sequenced from a single sample in a study of tumor and adjacent non-tumor tissue in lung cancer. This sample's RNA came from whole unsorted tissue. The library came from three nested PCR rounds adapted from ARM-PCR protocols. TCRdb fed the multiplex PCR reads into MiXCR, producing one record per CDR3 protein. In the table there are 60,000 to 85,000 distinct CDR3 sequences, around 86% of which are singletons. Material: lung tumor tissue. The source of these receptors is a woman aged 50 to 60 with non-small cell lung cancer.

V gene TRBV10-3 combines with J gene TRBJ1-2, with D unresolved. Between the trimmed V and J ends, which lost 2 bases and 4 bases, there was a span of 17 bases. The CDR3 covers 16 residues. CDR1 and CDR2 (germline): ENHRY, SYGVKD. CDR3 bases: TGTGCCATCAGTGAGAGCTGGTACCCCCCTTGCTATGGCTACACCTTC. The encoded protein is CAISESWYPPCYGYTF.

This clonotype was seen a handful of times. Mismatch with germline at one junction end may stem from a read error. The rearrangement uses TRBV29-1 and TRBJ1-4, with 7 positions matching TRBD1. Germline V gene data show CDR1 as SQVTM and CDR2 as ANQGSEA. CDR3 length: 14 amino acids. CDR3 residues: CSTSSRDSNEKLFF. The CDR3 DNA is TGTAGCACAAGCTCCCGGGACAGTAATGAAAAACTGTTTTTT.

The V gene is TRBV20-1, the J gene TRBJ1-2; D not certain. There are 14 residues in the CDR3. CDR1 is DFQATT, CDR2 SNEGSKA, per germline (reference sequence). The ends were cut back, 6 bases at V and 2 bases at J, with 16 bases in the middle. CDR3 amino acids: CSANTQLANYGYTF. CDR3 sequence (DNA): TGCAGTGCAAATACACAGTTAGCCAACTATGGCTACACCTTC.

This chain links TRBV6-1 with TRBJ2-7; perhaps D is TRBD1 or TRBD2 (5 bases each). Germline values: CDR1 MNHNS, CDR2 SASEGT. The germline V and J ends were trimmed by 4 bases and 13 bases, with 26 bases remaining between them. The CDR3 length is 15 residues. CDR3 nucleotides: TGTGCCAGCAGTGCCCGGGACCCCATCCACTACGAGTACTACTTC. Translated, it gives CASSARDPIHYEYYF.

This rearrangement joins TRBV12-3 or TRBV12-4 to TRBJ2-7; no firm D call. With 7 bases removed from V and 3 bases from J, the gap between germline ends came to 16 bases. CDR3 length: 14 amino acids. This CDR3 is CASTLGSYIYEQYF. The CDR3 DNA sequence: TGTGCCAGCACTTTGGGAAGTTACATCTACGAGCAGTACTTC.

In regard to this clonotype: The junction and the germline gene differ at one end; a read error may be behind it. This chain joins TRBV28 and TRBJ2-7, with D possibly matching TRBD1 (5 bases). Germline CDR1 reads MDHEN; CDR2 reads SYDVKM. The CDR3 extends over 13 amino acids. The CDR3 nucleotides are TGTGCCGGCAGCCCGATTTCAGGGTTCGAGCAGTACTTC. Amino acids: CAGSPISGFEQYF.

Worth noting for this clonotype: Here the CDR3 omits its conserved ending phenylalanine or tryptophan, so a read error is the likely source. The V call is TRBV29-1, the J call TRBJ2-1; no clear D. The CDR3 consists of 13 residues. Germline V CDR1 and CDR2: SQVTM, ANQGSEA. The CDR3 reads CSVVLASCNEQFY. The DNA for the CDR3 is TGCAGCGTTGTTTTAGCATCCTGCAATGAGCAGTTCTAC.

There are a few counts of this clonotype. The rearrangement links TRBV4-2 to TRBJ2-7; 11 bases line up with TRBD2. Per germline, CDR1 LGHNA and CDR2 YNFKEQ. The CDR3 loop spans 15 amino acids. Here the CDR3 reads CDSSLTSGSLYEQYF. The CDR3, as DNA: TGTGATAGCAGCCTAACTAGCGGGAGTCTTTACGAGCAGTACTTC.

The chain has TRBV7-6 and TRBJ2-3; D may match TRBD1 or TRBD2 (5 bases each). Trimming removed 1 base at V and 6 bases at J, with 29 bases between. Per the germline V gene, CDR1 is SGHVS and CDR2 is FNYEAQ. The CDR3 loop spans 20 amino acids. The CDR3, as DNA: TGTGCCAGCAGCTTAGATAACAGACTGAAGGGCCTAAGAGGGGCCGATACGCAGTATTTT. Translation gives CASSLDNRLKGLRGADTQYF.

The rearrangement uses TRBV24-1 and TRBJ2-1, with D hard to call. The CDR3 is 16 amino acids. CDR1 is KGHDR and CDR2 is SFDVKD in the germline V gene. CDR3 nucleotide sequence: TGTATCACCACTAAGGCCAGCAGCAGATCCTACAATGAGCAGTTCTTC. This gives the protein CITTKASSRSYNEQFF.

Comments on this clonotype: This likely comes from a read error, as the CDR3 has no conserved phenylalanine or tryptophan at its end. The V gene is TRBV4-3, the J gene TRBJ2-6; D gene unclear. This CDR3 has 17 residues. The germline CDR1 and CDR2 sequences are LGHNA and YSLEER. Written as DNA, the CDR3 is TGCGCCAGTAGCCAAGACGCAGGTTTATCTGGGGCCAACGTCCTGACTTAC. Protein: CASSQDAGLSGANVLTY.

This chain uses TRBV10-3 with TRBJ2-1; D is undetermined. Trimming took off 6 bases at V and 6 bases at J, with 9 bases between the two ends. CDR3 length: 12 amino acids. The germline CDR1 and CDR2 sequences are ENHRY and SYGVKD. For the CDR3, the DNA is TGTGCCATCAGGGGTACAAGCAATGAGCAGTTCTTC. It translates to CAIRGTSNEQFF.

This clonotype was observed a few times. A read error may produce the germline difference seen at one junction end. The rearrangement links TRBV6-1 to TRBJ2-7; D is unclear. Looked up from germline, CDR1 is MNHNS and CDR2 is SASEGT. CDR3 size: 14 residues. Here the CDR3 reads CASSESWLAGEKYF. The CDR3 bases are TGTGCCAGCAGTGAATCGTGGTTGGCAGGCGAGAAGTACTTC.

A note on this clonotype: Germline is not matched at one junction end, which may reflect a read error. This chain uses TRBV6-6 with TRBJ2-2; TRBD2 is a possible D gene (5 bases). The germline CDR1 and CDR2 sequences are MNHNY and SVGAGI (reference sequence). CDR3 size: 16 residues. The CDR3 nucleotides are TGTGCCGGCAGTTACTCTGGACCAGCGAACACCGGGGAACTGTTTTTT. This translates into CAGSYSGPANTGELFF.

A remark on this clonotype: The final CDR3 position lacks the conserved phenylalanine or tryptophan, pointing to a likely read error. It is unclear where the CDR3 begins or ends on the DNA, so no DNA is shown, and the CDR3 is as TCRdb lists it. The CDR3 here is CVSSQVTRFRTGELFV. The gene calls are TRBV4-1 and TRBJ2-2; the D call in the table, TRBD2, was not verified against the DNA. In germline, CDR1 is MGHRA, CDR2 YSYEKL. Termini included, the CDR3 measures 16 amino acids.

There are many counts of this clonotype. The genes are TRBV27 and TRBJ1-2, with no clear D. Germline lookup yields CDR1 MNHEY and CDR2 SMNVEV (reference sequence). This CDR3 region has 13 residues. Trimming stripped 2 bases from V and 3 bases from J, with 7 bases between. DNA of the CDR3: TGTGCCAGCAGTTTAACAGCCTACTATGGCTACACCTTC. It encodes CASSLTAYYGYTF.

As regards this clonotype: Since the CDR3 does not end with the conserved phenylalanine or tryptophan, this likely comes from a read error. V and J are TRBV14 and TRBJ2-6, with a possible D match to TRBD1 (5 bases). Germline V lookup: CDR1 SGHDN, CDR2 FVKESK. The CDR3 has 15 residues. CDR3 nucleotides: TGTGCCAGCAGCTTCAGGGCCTCTGGGGCCAACCTCCTGACTATC. This translates into CASSFRASGANLLTI.

As to this clonotype: Its ends do not fully match the called genes, so a read error is possible. The chain couples TRBV14 to TRBJ2-7; the match to TRBD2 covers 14 bases. Per the germline V gene, CDR1 is SGHDN and CDR2 is FVKESK. CDR3 length: 17 amino acids. The CDR3 DNA reads TGTGCCAACAGCCAAGCGAGACTAGCGGGAGGGTCCTACGAGCAGTACTTC. Amino acid sequence: CANSQARLAGGSYEQYF.

The J gene is TRBJ1-5, the V gene TRBV28; possibly TRBD1 for D (6 bases). CDR3 length equals 15 residues. The V gene's germline CDR1 is MDHEN and CDR2 SYDVKM. V was trimmed by 4 bases and J by 8 bases, leaving 18 bases between them. The CDR3 DNA is TGTGCCAGCAGTTCACTCGGCAGGGGAGAGAAGCCCCAGCATTTT. The encoded protein is CASSSLGRGEKPQHF.

To note about this clonotype: Its ends do not fully match the called genes, so a read error is possible. The rearrangement uses TRBV20-1 and TRBJ2-3, with 11 bases aligning to TRBD2. Looked up from germline, CDR1 is DFQATT and CDR2 is SNEGSKA (reference sequence). The CDR3 is 16 amino acids. CDR3 loop: CSASKGSGRGTDTQYF. For the CDR3, the DNA is TGTAGTGCTAGTAAGGGTAGCGGGAGGGGCACAGATACGCAGTATTTT.

The V gene is TRBV5-1, the J gene TRBJ2-3; a weak D match, TRBD2 (5 bases). Trimming shortened V by 3 bases and J by 4 bases, and 18 bases separated the two germline ends. The CDR3 runs 16 residues. Per germline, CDR1 SGHRS and CDR2 YFSETQ. The CDR3 sequence: CASSSEVTWVADTQYF. The CDR3 nucleotides are TGCGCCAGCAGCTCGGAGGTGACATGGGTTGCAGATACGCAGTATTTT.

About this clonotype: Germline is not matched at one junction end, which may reflect a read error. The chain links TRBV29-1 to TRBJ2-1, with a possible D match to TRBD1 (5 bases). The CDR3 is made up of 14 amino acids. Germline lookup yields CDR1 SQVTM and CDR2 ANQGSEA. This CDR3 reads CSDVVWGFPNEQLF. The CDR3 DNA is TGCAGCGATGTGGTGTGGGGCTTCCCCAATGAGCAGCTCTTC.

This clonotype is a singleton in its sample. This rearrangement joins TRBV19 to TRBJ2-1; the match to TRBD2 covers 12 bases. Trimming at V came to 5 bases and at J to 7 bases, leaving 12 bases not matched to a gene. Germline CDR1 and CDR2: LNHDA and SQIVND (reference sequence). CDR3 length: 17 amino acids. DNA of the CDR3: TGTGCCAGTAGTTTGAGGGGACTAGCGGGTAACTGGAATGAGCAGTTCTTC. This translates into CASSLRGLAGNWNEQFF.

The CDR3 nucleotides are TGCAGTGCCACCCGGAATAGCGGAGACGAGATGGACGAGCAGTTCTTC. As protein: CSATRNSGDEMDEQFF. The rearrangement links TRBV20-1 to TRBJ2-1, with D possibly being TRBD2 (6 bases). Germline V gives CDR1 DFQATT, CDR2 SNEGSKA (reference sequence). The CDR3 contains 16 residues. Trimming stripped 6 bases from V and 10 bases from J, with 28 bases between.

About this clonotype: Lacking the conserved final phenylalanine or tryptophan, this CDR3 likely reflects a read error. The rearrangement links TRBV11-2 to TRBJ2-5; a possible D gene is TRBD2 (5 bases). The germline CDR1 and CDR2 sequences are SGHAT and FQNNGV. This CDR3 contains 14 residues. The V end was cut by 6 bases, the J end by 5 bases, with 16 bases between. CDR3: CASRFAGGPETQYL. The CDR3 coding sequence is TGTGCCAGCAGGTTCGCGGGTGGGCCGGAGACCCAGTACTTG.

A note on this clonotype: One end of the junction varies from germline; a read error may be responsible. The chain links TRBV7-9 to TRBJ2-3; 7 bases map to TRBD2. Per germline, CDR1 SEHNR and CDR2 FQNEAQ (reference sequence). The CDR3 has 14 amino acids. In nucleotides, the CDR3 is TGTGCCAACAGCGCGGGAGAGGGTACAGATACACAGTATTTT. Encoded protein: CANSAGEGTDTQYF.